This T cell receptor (beta chain) came from a study of T cell responses to AZD1222 COVID-19 vaccine. Libraries were prepared by immunoSEQ multiplex PCR; TCRdb keeps only in-frame clonotypes and omits some of them. This table has some 200,000 clones, 90% to 95% appearing once. V lost 2 bases and J lost 4, with 14 bases in between. CDR1 MGHRA and CDR2 YSYEKL come from the germline V gene. CDR3 size: 15 residues. The sequence came from an adult who received the MenACWY meningococcal vaccine as a control. This chain uses TRBV4-1 with TRBJ1-2; D is perhaps TRBD1 (5 bases). Material: peripheral blood, obtained 28 days after the second dose of the MenACWY control vaccine. The CDR3 spells CASSQTGASGYGYTF. As DNA, the CDR3 is TGCGCCAGCAGCCAAACCGGGGCTTCGGGCTATGGCTACACCTTC.